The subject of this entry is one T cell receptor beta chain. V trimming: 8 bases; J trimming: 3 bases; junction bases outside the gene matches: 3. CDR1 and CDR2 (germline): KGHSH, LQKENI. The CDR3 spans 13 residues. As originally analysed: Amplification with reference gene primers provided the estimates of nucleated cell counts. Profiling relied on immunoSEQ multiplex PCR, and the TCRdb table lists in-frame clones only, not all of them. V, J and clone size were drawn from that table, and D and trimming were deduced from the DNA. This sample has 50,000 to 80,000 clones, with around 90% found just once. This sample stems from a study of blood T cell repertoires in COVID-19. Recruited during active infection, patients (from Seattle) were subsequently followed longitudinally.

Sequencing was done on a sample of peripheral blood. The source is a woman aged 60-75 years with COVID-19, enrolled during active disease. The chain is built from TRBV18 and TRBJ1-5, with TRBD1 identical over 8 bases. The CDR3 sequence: CASRTGTNQPQHF. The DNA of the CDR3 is TGTGCCAGCCGGACAGGGACCAATCAGCCCCAGCATTTT.